The TCR beta chain under discussion was sequenced for a study of beta chain features in type 1 diabetes. Whole-study results and caveats: Moderately but significantly shorter TCRB CDR3s were found in Type 1 diabetes patients in all four CD4+ subsets.

Purity exceeded 98% in all sorted populations. Germline-derived CDR1 and CDR2 are MGHRA and YSYEKL. Unmatched junction bases numbered 0, after V lost 1 base and J lost 10 bases. The CDR3 consists of 12 residues. Every bit of the isolated RNA underwent reverse transcription, so sequencing read expressed TCRB transcripts. TCRdb keeps only in-frame clones here, not all; method: immunoSEQ multiplex PCR. Of 150,000 to 200,000 clones detected, roughly 59% appear once; the ten largest clones hold roughly 0.095%. Of note for this clone: The target antigen is unknown.

The sequenced material came from naive CD4+ T cells from blood. The chain joins TRBV4-1 to TRBJ2-1; TRBD2 matches at 8 bases. The source is a man younger than 40 with type 1 diabetes. The chain's CDR3 is CASSQGLAEQFF. Here the CDR3 DNA reads TGCGCCAGCAGCCAAGGACTAGCGGAGCAGTTCTTC.